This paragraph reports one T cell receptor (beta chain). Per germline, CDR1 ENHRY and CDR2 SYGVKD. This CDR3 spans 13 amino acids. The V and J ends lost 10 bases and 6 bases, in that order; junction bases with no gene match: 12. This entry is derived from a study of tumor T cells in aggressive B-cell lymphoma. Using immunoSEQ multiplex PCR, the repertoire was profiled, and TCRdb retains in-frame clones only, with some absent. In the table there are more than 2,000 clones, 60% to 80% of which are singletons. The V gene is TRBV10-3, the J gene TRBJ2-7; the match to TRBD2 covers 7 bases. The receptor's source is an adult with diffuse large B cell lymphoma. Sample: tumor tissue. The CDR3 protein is CATGDYSPGEQYF. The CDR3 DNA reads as TGTGCCACTGGGGACTATTCTCCCGGCGAGCAGTACTTC.